The sequence of this TCR beta chain was determined in a study of blood T cell repertoires in COVID-19. Study context: T cells, B-cell-depleted T cells, or PBMCs supplied cDNA or gDNA.

V lost 1 base and J lost 5; bases outside the gene matches: 5. This CDR3 has 16 residues. Germline V gene data show CDR1 as KGHDR and CDR2 as SFDVKD. Source study methods: Estimation of nucleated cell counts was performed using reference gene primer amplification. Using immunoSEQ multiplex PCR, the repertoire was profiled, and TCRdb retains in-frame clones only, with some absent. The V and J calls and clone size are taken from that table; D and trimming were inferred from the DNA. This sample has 100,000 to 120,000 clones; 81% occur once, and the top ten carry under 40%. The source material was peripheral blood. The receptor comes from a man older than 75 with acute or convalescent COVID-19. V gene TRBV24-1 combines with J gene TRBJ2-1; 9 positions match TRBD2. CDR3 coding DNA: TGTGCCACCAGTGATTTTAGGACTAGCGACCACAATGAGCAGTTCTTC. As protein: CATSDFRTSDHNEQFF.